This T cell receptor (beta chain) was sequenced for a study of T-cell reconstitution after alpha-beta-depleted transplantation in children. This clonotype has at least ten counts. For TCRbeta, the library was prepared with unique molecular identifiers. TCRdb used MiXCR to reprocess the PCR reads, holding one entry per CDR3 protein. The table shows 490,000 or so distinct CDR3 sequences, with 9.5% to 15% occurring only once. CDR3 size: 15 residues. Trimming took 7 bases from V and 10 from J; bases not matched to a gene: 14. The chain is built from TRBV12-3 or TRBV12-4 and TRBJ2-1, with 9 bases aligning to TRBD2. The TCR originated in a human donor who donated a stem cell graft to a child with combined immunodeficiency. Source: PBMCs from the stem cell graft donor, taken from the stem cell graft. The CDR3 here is CASITSAGGPGEQFF. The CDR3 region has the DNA TGTGCCAGCATTACCTCGGCGGGAGGGCCAGGAGAGCAGTTCTTC.